This T cell receptor (beta chain) was observed in a study of OX40 agonist ivuxolimab in advanced cancers. In the study overall: Averaging 60 years in age, with a range of roughly 20 to 90, the cohort was about 85% male. General study results and limits: CD8+ T cells averaged more expanded clones than CD4+.

After removal of 4 bases from V and 0 bases from J, the junction contained 6 bases not matched to a gene. Germline V gene lookup returns CDR1 SGHNT and CDR2 YYREEE (reference sequence). There are 16 residues in the CDR3. This clone has just a few counts. Its antigen is unidentified. Repertoires were generated with immunoSEQ multiplex PCR, while TCRdb's copy carries only in-frame clones and drops some. The sample consists of roughly 46,000 clones, 84% of them appearing once. The sequence was collected from an adult with an advanced solid tumor such as melanoma, head and neck, liver or kidney cancer. The specimen comprised CD4+ or CD8+ T cells sorted from blood, sampled in a trial of the OX40 agonist ivuxolimab. The rearrangement joins TRBV5-4 to TRBJ2-1; 8 positions agree with TRBD2. CDR3 coding DNA: TGTGCCAGCAGCCGGGGGGGTCTCAGCTCCTACAATGAGCAGTTCTTC. Translation: CASSRGGLSSYNEQFF.